The clone carrying this T cell receptor (beta chain) was observed at least ten times. Its specificity is not known. This sample is drawn from a study of CD8 T cells in ankylosing spondylitis. General study points: The study identified a TCR beta motif of 7 or 8 highly homologous variants that appeared characteristic of ankylosing spondylitis blood.

For TCR beta, libraries came from quantitative 5'-RACE with molecular barcodes. TCRdb ran MiXCR on the 5' RACE reads and lists one entry per CDR3 protein. The sample has around 180,000 distinct CDR3 sequences, 18% seen once. V trimming: 1 base; J trimming: 7 bases; junction bases outside the gene matches: 7. Germline V CDR1 and CDR2: SGHRS, YFSETQ. The CDR3 loop spans 14 amino acids. This rearrangement joins TRBV5-1 to TRBJ2-5, with 7 bases aligning to TRBD1. The sequenced sample was blood, either unsorted or a sorted T cell fraction (not recorded which). The sequence derives from a male donor under 30 with ankylosing spondylitis or in good health (not recorded which). CDR3 bases: TGCGCCAGCAGCTTGACAGGGGACGTGGGGACCCAGTACTTC. Protein product: CASSLTGDVGTQYF.